A selection of T cell receptor beta chains follows, all from one sample in a study of vaccination and CD4 T cells after COVID-19. TCRdb processed the PCR reads anew with MiXCR; each CDR3 protein has one entry. The table includes 25,000 to 35,000 distinct CDR3 sequences, almost 50% detected once. The material sequenced was CD4+ T cells from blood, taken about 7 months after SARS-CoV-2 vaccination. The receptors originated from a human donor who had recovered from COVID-19. CDR3s include the opening cysteine and the closing phenylalanine or tryptophan. The D gene is left open where the match is weak. Not all rows give a size; the values are once, few, many and, for expanded clones, a class.

.	TRBV24-1	.	TRBJ2-2	CATSDFLDTGELFF	TGTGCCACCAGTGATTTTCTGGATACCGGGGAGCTGTTTTTT
few	TRBV6-1	.	TRBJ1-1	CASSVSQRSTEAFF	TGTGCCAGCAGTGTATCACAGAGGAGCACTGAAGCTTTCTTT
.	TRBV20-1	TRBD1	TRBJ2-4	CSAIPGGQGNIQYF	TGCAGTGCAATCCCAGGGGGCCAGGGAAACATTCAGTACTTC
.	TRBV6-2/TRBV6-3	.	TRBJ2-3	CASSYRETDTQYF	TGTGCCAGCAGTTACCGGGAGACAGATACGCAGTATTTT
.	TRBV15	TRBD1	TRBJ2-7	CATSRDRRQGRNF	TGTGCCACCAGCAGAGATCGAAGACAGGGCAGAAACTTC
.	TRBV20-1	TRBD2	TRBJ2-5	CSARDPPKRERETQYF	TGCAGTGCTAGAGACCCTCCTAAGCGGGAGAGAGAGACCCAGTACTTC
.	TRBV11-2	.	TRBJ1-2	CASSHGPNYGYTF	TGTGCCAGCAGCCACGGCCCTAACTATGGCTACACCTTC
few	TRBV7-8	.	TRBJ2-7	CASSFQPGGTARGEQYF	TGTGCCAGCAGCTTCCAACCCGGGGGGACAGCGAGGGGCGAGCAGTACTTC
.	TRBV21-1	.	TRBJ2-7	CASTLPMGDPYEQYF	TGTGCCAGCACCCTCCCAATGGGGGACCCCTACGAGCAGTACTTC
once	TRBV19	.	TRBJ2-7	CASSDRDTIIRYF	TGTGCCAGTAGTGACCGGGACACCATTATTAGGTACTTC
.	TRBV27	TRBD2	TRBJ2-7	CASSGTRSYEQYF	TGTGCCAGCAGTGGGACTAGGTCCTACGAGCAGTACTTC
once	TRBV19	.	TRBJ2-7	CASSSWDGTYEQYF	TGTGCCAGTAGTTCCTGGGACGGAACCTACGAGCAGTACTTC
.	TRBV23-1	.	TRBJ1-2	CASSQWAPFDLYGYTF	TGCGCCAGCAGTCAATGGGCCCCTTTTGATCTTTATGGCTACACCTTT
.	TRBV6-1	.	TRBJ2-1	CASRTAEPYNEQFF	TGTGCCAGCAGGACGGCAGAACCGTACAATGAGCAGTTCTTC
.	TRBV5-4	TRBD2	TRBJ2-5	CASGEVAGETQYF	TGTGCCAGCGGGGAGGTAGCGGGCGAGACCCAGTACTTC
.	TRBV20-1	.	TRBJ1-1	CSARDGGDTEAFF	TGCAGTGCTAGAGACGGCGGGGACACTGAAGCTTTCTTT
few	TRBV24-1	TRBD2	TRBJ2-1	CATSDLRGRAGNEQFF	TGTGCCACCAGTGATTTACGTGGGAGGGCCGGCAATGAGCAGTTCTTC
.	TRBV28	.	TRBJ2-1	CASLFYNEQFF	TGTGCCAGCCTATTTTACAATGAGCAGTTCTTC
.	TRBV11-2	TRBD2	TRBJ2-7	CASSLFPGGLAASYEQYF	TGTGCCAGCAGCTTATTCCCTGGGGGACTAGCGGCCTCCTACGAGCAGTACTTC
.	TRBV20-1	.	TRBJ1-5	CSARDERNQPQHF	TGCAGTGCTAGAGATGAGCGGAATCAGCCCCAGCATTTT
.	TRBV15	.	TRBJ1-2	CATSRDRGPGWGYTF	TGTGCCACCAGCAGAGATCGGGGTCCGGGGTGGGGCTACACCTTC
.	TRBV6-4	.	TRBJ2-6	CASSDSGAGANVLTF	TGTGCCAGCAGTGACTCGGGGGCTGGGGCCAACGTCCTGACTTTC
.	TRBV24-1	TRBD2	TRBJ2-3	CATSDLAAAGDGTDTQYF	TGTGCCACCAGTGATTTAGCTGCAGCGGGAGATGGCACAGATACGCAGTATTTT